Shown below are 26 T cell receptor beta chains from a single sample sequenced in a study of a mutant IDH1 vaccine in newly diagnosed glioma. These receptors' antigens are unknown. Time point meaning: week 5, during vaccination. The content of each vaccine dose was 300 ug of mutant IDH1 20-mer peptide, and topical imiquimod accompanied it. Clones were sequenced by immunoSEQ multiplex PCR, and TCRdb holds only the in-frame ones, with some missing. The sample has around 36,000 clones; roughly nine tenths are singletons. The specimen was PBMCs, collected from a glioma patient whose treatment included an IDH1 peptide vaccine. The receptors were gathered from a man in his fifties or sixties with glioma.

The chain uses TRBV6-6 and TRBJ2-1, with 7 positions matching TRBD1. CDR3 length equals 14 residues. The germline V gene encodes CDR1 MNHNY and CDR2 SVGAGI (reference sequence). V lost 4 bases and J lost 4; bases outside the gene matches: 4. In nucleotides, the CDR3 is TGTGCCAGCAGTTCGGACAGGCCTTACAATGAGCAGTTCTTC. Protein sequence: CASSSDRPYNEQFF.

The chain combines TRBV5-1 with TRBJ2-7, with D hard to call. The CDR3 length is 15 residues. The V end lost 0 bases, the J end lost 0 bases, and 10 bases lay between the germline ends. Germline CDR1 reads SGHRS; CDR2 reads YFSETQ. As DNA, the CDR3 is TGCGCCAGCAGCTTGGTAGTGCGGAGCTCCTACGAGCAGTACTTC. Protein: CASSLVVRSSYEQYF.

The CDR3 is CATSRGTGTAFQPQHF. The CDR3 DNA is TGTGCCACCAGCAGGGGAACTGGGACAGCCTTCCAGCCCCAGCATTTT. The rearrangement joins TRBV15 to TRBJ1-5; 7 nucleotides line up with TRBD1. Trimming removed 3 bases from V and 7 bases from J; junction bases left unmatched: 12. Germline lookup yields CDR1 LNHNV and CDR2 YYDKDF (reference sequence). CDR3 size: 16 residues.

The V and J genes are TRBV7-2 and TRBJ2-3; D is undetermined. The CDR3 extends over 15 amino acids. With 5 bases removed from V and 0 bases from J, the gap between germline ends came to 12 bases. CDR1 and CDR2 from the germline V gene are SGHTA and FQGNSA. The CDR3 nucleotides are TGTGCCAGCAGCCGAGGTCGGTTGAGCACAGATACGCAGTATTTT. Its protein product is CASSRGRLSTDTQYF.

CDR3 nucleotide sequence: TGTGCCAGCAGCCGTCCCCAGCGGGGACTACAAGAGACCCAGTACTTC. This gives the protein CASSRPQRGLQETQYF. The V call is TRBV13, the J call TRBJ2-5, with 7 bases identical to TRBD2. Germline loops: CDR1 PRHDT, CDR2 FYEKMQ (reference sequence). V was clipped by 5 bases and J by 2 bases; unmatched bases: 11. The CDR3 spans 16 residues.

The genes are TRBV27 and TRBJ1-2, with D possibly being TRBD1 (5 bases). This CDR3 is built from 13 residues. Trimming shortened V by 0 bases and J by 5 bases, and 7 bases separated the two germline ends. The germline CDR1 and CDR2 sequences are MNHEY and SMNVEV (reference sequence). Written as DNA, the CDR3 is TGTGCCAGCAGTTTATCGGCAGGGTATGGCTACACCTTC. Amino acid sequence: CASSLSAGYGYTF.

This chain uses TRBV7-2 with TRBJ1-5; D might be TRBD1 (6 bases). The CDR3 contains 13 residues. CDR1 is SGHTA and CDR2 is FQGNSA in the germline V gene. The germline V and J ends were trimmed by 5 bases and 7 bases, with 12 bases remaining between them. CDR3 sequence (DNA): TGTGCCAGCAGCGGGGGGCGCGGGCAGCCCCAGCATTTT. Its protein is CASSGGRGQPQHF.

The chain has TRBV5-5 and TRBJ2-3; 8 bases fit TRBD2. Germline V CDR1 and CDR2: SGHKS, YYEKEE (reference sequence). The CDR3 sequence is 16 residues long. J gave up 2 bases and V 3 bases, and 8 bases lay outside the gene matches. The CDR3 region has the DNA TGTGCCAGCAGCTCTTTCTTCGGGAGGGACACAGATACGCAGTATTTT. Its protein is CASSSFFGRDTDTQYF.

The chain links TRBV19 to TRBJ2-1; 16 bases match TRBD2. This CDR3 has 17 residues. Trimming at V came to 8 bases and at J to 4 bases, leaving 8 bases not matched to a gene. CDR1 is LNHDA and CDR2 is SQIVND in the germline V gene (reference sequence). The CDR3 spells CASGTSGGAGTYNEQFF. The DNA of the CDR3 is TGTGCCAGTGGGACTAGCGGGGGGGCCGGGACGTACAATGAGCAGTTCTTC.

The gene calls are TRBV19 and TRBJ1-5; weak D call: TRBD1 (6 bases). Germline V lookup: CDR1 LNHDA, CDR2 SQIVND (reference sequence). V shed 7 bases and J shed 7 bases, with 17 bases lying between them. The CDR3 runs 14 residues. The CDR3 nucleotides are TGTGCCAGTAACCTAGGGGGGGGCTTACAGCCCCAGCATTTT. Translated, it gives CASNLGGGLQPQHF.

This clone has a handful of counts. DNA of the CDR3: TGTGCCAGCAGAAGATACGGGGGGCGCGATAATGAAAAACTGTTTTTT. This encodes CASRRYGGRDNEKLFF. This chain joins TRBV6-4 and TRBJ1-4; TRBD1 might be the D (6 bases). This CDR3 region has 16 residues. CDR1 is MRHNA, CDR2 SNTAGT, per germline. V gave up 6 bases and J gave up 4 bases, with 18 bases separating them.

The genes are TRBV6-6 and TRBJ2-1; D not resolved. V was cut by 6 bases and J by 8 bases, with 11 bases left in between. The CDR3 is 12 amino acids. Germline V gives CDR1 MNHNY, CDR2 SVGAGI (reference sequence). CDR3 nucleotide sequence: TGTGCCAGCAGCCTCAGAGATCATGAGCAGTTCTTC. Protein product: CASSLRDHEQFF.

The chain combines TRBV6-5 with TRBJ2-7; TRBD1 aligns across 8 bases. Germline CDR1 MNHEY, CDR2 SVGAGI. V gave up 2 bases and J gave up 5 bases; unmatched junction bases: 8. The CDR3 loop spans 15 amino acids. The CDR3 region has the DNA TGTGCCAGCAGTTACCAGGGACAGGAGTTCGACGAGCAGTACTTC. Amino acid sequence: CASSYQGQEFDEQYF.

This chain joins TRBV18 and TRBJ1-1; 10 nucleotides align to TRBD1. Germline CDR1 and CDR2: KGHSH and LQKENI. The CDR3 has 13 amino acids. V was clipped by 6 bases and J by 8 bases; unmatched bases: 6. The chain's CDR3 is CASSRTGGNEAFF. DNA of the CDR3: TGTGCCAGCTCGCGGACAGGGGGTAACGAAGCTTTCTTT.

This clone appeared once. The chain has TRBV5-1 and TRBJ1-1; no firm D call. The V end was cut by 4 bases, the J end by 5 bases, with 12 bases between. There are 13 residues in the CDR3. The germline gives CDR1 SGHRS, CDR2 YFSETQ. The CDR3 region has the DNA TGCGCCAGCAGCAGGTCGCGGGAGACTGAAGCTTTCTTT. Translated, it gives CASSRSRETEAFF.

The gene calls are TRBV27 and TRBJ2-6; tentatively, D is TRBD1 (5 bases). Trimming pared 6 bases from V and 1 base from J, leaving 10 bases between. The CDR3 is 15 amino acids. Germline V gives CDR1 MNHEY, CDR2 SMNVEV (reference sequence). The CDR3 protein is CASRGRDSGANVLTF. The CDR3 bases are TGTGCCAGCAGGGGCAGGGATTCTGGGGCCAACGTCCTGACTTTC.

The chain couples TRBV4-3 to TRBJ2-3; tentative D call: TRBD2 (5 bases). This CDR3 region has 13 residues. Germline CDR1 and CDR2: LGHNA and YSLEER. Trimming stripped 0 bases from V and 8 bases from J, with 9 bases between. This CDR3 is CASSQEGRGTQYF. The DNA of the CDR3 is TGCGCCAGCAGCCAAGAAGGTCGGGGTACGCAGTATTTT.

This clone was found once. The CDR3 nucleotides are TGTGCCAGTAGTAGGAATACCGGGACAGCTAGCAATCAGCCCCAGCATTTT. It yields the protein CASSRNTGTASNQPQHF. The rearrangement uses TRBV19 and TRBJ1-5; 7 nucleotides agree with TRBD1. CDR1 is LNHDA, CDR2 SQIVND, per germline (reference sequence). The CDR3 has 17 amino acids. J lost 0 bases, V lost 4 bases, and 9 bases had no gene match.

This chain uses TRBV27 with TRBJ2-1; 9 positions match TRBD2. The germline CDR1 and CDR2 sequences are MNHEY and SMNVEV (reference sequence). V trimming: 1 base; J trimming: 9 bases; junction bases outside the gene matches: 7. The CDR3 loop spans 15 amino acids. The CDR3 DNA sequence: TGTGCCAGCAGTTTATTTGCGGGAGGGAGGAGTGAGCAGTTCTTC. It is translated as CASSLFAGGRSEQFF.

The gene calls are TRBV6-5 and TRBJ2-1; D is unresolved. V lost 2 bases and J 1 base, leaving 6 bases between the germline ends. The CDR3 is made up of 14 amino acids. Germline-derived CDR1 and CDR2 are MNHEY and SVGAGI. The CDR3 coding sequence is TGTGCCAGCAGTTACAGAGCATCCTACAATGAGCAGTTCTTC. Amino acid sequence: CASSYRASYNEQFF.

This clone appeared a single time. This sequence joins TRBV29-1 and TRBJ1-1, with 9 nucleotides matching TRBD1. This CDR3 is built from 13 residues. V trimming: 7 bases; J trimming: 6 bases; junction bases outside the gene matches: 9. Germline loops: CDR1 SQVTM, CDR2 ANQGSEA. CDR3: CSATGGAAAEAFF. CDR3 bases: TGCAGCGCTACAGGGGGCGCGGCGGCTGAAGCTTTCTTT.

The J gene is TRBJ1-1, the V gene TRBV5-1; D is undetermined. CDR1 SGHRS and CDR2 YFSETQ come from the germline V gene. The CDR3 has 14 residues. Trimming took 6 bases from V and 6 from J, leaving 18 bases between them. CDR3 in DNA: TGCGCCAGCACCAGAGACACGGTAGTTGCTGAAGCTTTCTTT. This translates into CASTRDTVVAEAFF.

CDR3 coding DNA: TGCGCCAGCAGCCTGACATCCGGCGGCACCGGGGAGCTGTTTTTT. Translating it yields CASSLTSGGTGELFF. The chain combines TRBV5-1 with TRBJ2-2; D is uncertain. V gave up 4 bases and J gave up 4 bases, with 14 bases separating them. The germline CDR1 and CDR2 sequences are SGHRS and YFSETQ. The CDR3 is made up of 15 amino acids.

J is TRBJ1-5 and V is TRBV4-1; unclear D gene. V was shortened by 4 bases and J by 4 bases, with 14 bases between the two germline ends. The CDR3 is made up of 15 amino acids. Germline lookup yields CDR1 MGHRA and CDR2 YSYEKL. In DNA form, the CDR3 reads TGCGCCAGCAGCCCCCAGGAAAAGGAGAATCAGCCCCAGCATTTT. Its translation is CASSPQEKENQPQHF.

The chain links TRBV7-2 to TRBJ2-3; the match to TRBD2 covers 14 bases. J was trimmed by 4 bases and V by 1 base; bases with no gene match: 7. Germline assignment: CDR1 SGHTA and CDR2 FQGNSA. The CDR3 extends over 18 amino acids. Here the CDR3 reads CASSLGTSGRMLADTQYF. For the CDR3, the DNA is TGTGCCAGCAGCTTAGGGACTAGCGGGAGGATGCTCGCAGATACGCAGTATTTT.

The V call is TRBV4-1, the J call TRBJ2-1, with 15 bases fitting TRBD2. Germline lookup yields CDR1 MGHRA and CDR2 YSYEKL. The CDR3 is 18 residues long. The V gene end was trimmed by 1 base and the J gene end by 10 bases; junction bases not matched to a gene: 11. The CDR3 sequence is CASSQGGVPGLAGGEQFF. As DNA, the CDR3 is TGCGCCAGCAGCCAAGGGGGGGTACCGGGACTAGCGGGAGGCGAGCAGTTCTTC.